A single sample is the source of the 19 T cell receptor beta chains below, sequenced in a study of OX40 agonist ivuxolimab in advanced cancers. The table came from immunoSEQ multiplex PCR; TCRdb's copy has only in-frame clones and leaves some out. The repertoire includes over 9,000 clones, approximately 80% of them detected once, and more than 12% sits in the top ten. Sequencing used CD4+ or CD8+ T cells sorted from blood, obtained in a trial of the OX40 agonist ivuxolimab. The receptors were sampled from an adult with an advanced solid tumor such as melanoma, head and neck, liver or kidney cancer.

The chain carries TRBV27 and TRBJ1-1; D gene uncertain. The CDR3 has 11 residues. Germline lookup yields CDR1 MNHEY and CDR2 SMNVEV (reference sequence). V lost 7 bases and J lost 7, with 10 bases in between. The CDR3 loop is CASIESHEAFF. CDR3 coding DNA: TGTGCCAGCATTGAAAGCCATGAAGCTTTCTTT.

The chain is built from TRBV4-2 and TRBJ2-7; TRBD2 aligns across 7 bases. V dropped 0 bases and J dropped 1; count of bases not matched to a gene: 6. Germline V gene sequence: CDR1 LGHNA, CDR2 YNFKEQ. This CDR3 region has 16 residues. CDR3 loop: CASSQERASGSYEQYF. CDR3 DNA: TGTGCCAGCAGCCAAGAGAGGGCTAGCGGATCCTACGAGCAGTACTTC.

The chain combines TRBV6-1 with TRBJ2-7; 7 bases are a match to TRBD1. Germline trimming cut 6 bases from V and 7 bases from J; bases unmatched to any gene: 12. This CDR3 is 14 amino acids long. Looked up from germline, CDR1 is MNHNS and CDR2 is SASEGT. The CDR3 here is CASSNGQVAGEQYF. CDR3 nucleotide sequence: TGTGCCAGCAGCAACGGACAGGTTGCCGGGGAGCAGTACTTC.

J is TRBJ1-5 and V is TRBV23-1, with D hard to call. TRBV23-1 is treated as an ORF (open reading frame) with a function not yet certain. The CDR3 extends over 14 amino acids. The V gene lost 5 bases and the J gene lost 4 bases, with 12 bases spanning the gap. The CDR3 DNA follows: TGCGCCAGCAGTAAACGGAGGCCTAATCAGCCCCAGCATTTT. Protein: CASSKRRPNQPQHF.

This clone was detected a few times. The CDR3 loop reads CAWSVGLAAYNEQFF. The CDR3 region has the DNA TGTGCCTGGAGTGTCGGACTAGCGGCTTACAATGAGCAGTTCTTC. The chain combines TRBV30 with TRBJ2-1; 10 bases map to TRBD2. Looked up from germline, CDR1 is GTSNPN and CDR2 is SVGIG (reference sequence). This CDR3 spans 15 amino acids. With 0 bases clipped from V and 4 bases from J, the junction kept 3 bases outside the gene matches.

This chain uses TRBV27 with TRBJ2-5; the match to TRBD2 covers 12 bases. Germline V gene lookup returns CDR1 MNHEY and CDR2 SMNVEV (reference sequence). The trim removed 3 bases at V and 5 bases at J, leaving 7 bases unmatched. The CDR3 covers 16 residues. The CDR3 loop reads CASSFLAGGPVETQYF. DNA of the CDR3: TGTGCCAGCAGTTTTCTAGCGGGAGGGCCGGTGGAGACCCAGTACTTC.

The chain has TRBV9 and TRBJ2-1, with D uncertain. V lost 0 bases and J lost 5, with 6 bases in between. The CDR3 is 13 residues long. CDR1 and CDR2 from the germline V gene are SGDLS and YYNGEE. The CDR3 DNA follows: TGTGCCAGCAGCGTAGCCTTACACAATGAGCAGTTCTTC. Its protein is CASSVALHNEQFF.

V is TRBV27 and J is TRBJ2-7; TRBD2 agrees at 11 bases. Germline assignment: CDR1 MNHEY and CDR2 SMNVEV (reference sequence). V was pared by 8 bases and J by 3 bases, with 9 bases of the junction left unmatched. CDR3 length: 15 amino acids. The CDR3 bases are TGTGCCAGCGGGCTAGCGGGGGGCGGGTTCTACGAGCAGTACTTC. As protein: CASGLAGGGFYEQYF.

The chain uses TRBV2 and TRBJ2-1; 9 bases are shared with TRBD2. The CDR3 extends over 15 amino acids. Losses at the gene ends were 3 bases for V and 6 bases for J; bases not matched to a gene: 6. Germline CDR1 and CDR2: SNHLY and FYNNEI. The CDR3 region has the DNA TGTGCCAGCAGTGATATAGCGGGAGAGTTCAATGAGCAGTTCTTC. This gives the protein CASSDIAGEFNEQFF.

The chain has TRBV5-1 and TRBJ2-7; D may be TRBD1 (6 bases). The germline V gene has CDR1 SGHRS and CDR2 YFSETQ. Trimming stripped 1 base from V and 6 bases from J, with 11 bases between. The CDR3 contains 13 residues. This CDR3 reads CASSLFTGREQYF. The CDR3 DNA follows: TGCGCCAGCAGCTTGTTTACAGGGCGCGAGCAGTACTTC.

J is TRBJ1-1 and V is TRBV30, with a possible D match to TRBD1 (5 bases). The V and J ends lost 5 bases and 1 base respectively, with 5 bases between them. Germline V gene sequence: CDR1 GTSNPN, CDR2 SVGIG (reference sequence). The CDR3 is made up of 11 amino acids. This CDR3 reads CAWDRNTEAFF. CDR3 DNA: TGTGCCTGGGACAGGAACACTGAAGCTTTCTTT.

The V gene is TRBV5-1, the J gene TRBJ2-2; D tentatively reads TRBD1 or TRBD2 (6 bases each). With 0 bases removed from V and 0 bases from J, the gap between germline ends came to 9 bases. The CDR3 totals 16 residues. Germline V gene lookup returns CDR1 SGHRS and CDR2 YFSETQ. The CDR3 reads CASSLEGGSNTGELFF. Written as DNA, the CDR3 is TGCGCCAGCAGCTTGGAGGGGGGCTCGAACACCGGGGAGCTGTTTTTT.

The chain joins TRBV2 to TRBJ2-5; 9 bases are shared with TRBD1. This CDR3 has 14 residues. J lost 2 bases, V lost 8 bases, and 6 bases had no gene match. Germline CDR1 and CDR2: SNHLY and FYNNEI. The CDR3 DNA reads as TGTGCCAGCGATAGACAGGGGGTTCAAGAGACCCAGTACTTC. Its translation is CASDRQGVQETQYF.

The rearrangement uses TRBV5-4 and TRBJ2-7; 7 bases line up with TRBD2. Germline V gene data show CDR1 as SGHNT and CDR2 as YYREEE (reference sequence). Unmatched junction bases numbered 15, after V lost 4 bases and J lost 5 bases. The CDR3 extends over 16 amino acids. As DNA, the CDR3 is TGTGCCAGCAGCCCGGGGCCGGGGGAGGGCGTGAACGAGCAGTACTTC. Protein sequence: CASSPGPGEGVNEQYF.

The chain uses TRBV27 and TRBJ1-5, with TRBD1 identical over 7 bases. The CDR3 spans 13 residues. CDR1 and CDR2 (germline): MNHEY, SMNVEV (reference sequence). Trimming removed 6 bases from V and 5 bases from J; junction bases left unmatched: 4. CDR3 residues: CASSQTGHQPQHF. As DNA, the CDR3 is TGTGCCAGCAGCCAGACAGGGCATCAGCCCCAGCATTTT.

The CDR3 DNA is TGTGCCAGTAGTATAACCCTAGCCTCCTACAATGAGCAGTTCTTC. Translation: CASSITLASYNEQFF. The genes are TRBV19 and TRBJ2-1, with D perhaps matching TRBD2 (5 bases). The germline V gene has CDR1 LNHDA and CDR2 SQIVND (reference sequence). Trimming removed 2 bases at V and 0 bases at J, with 8 bases between. The CDR3 totals 15 residues. The full variable domain, completed using reference TRBV19 and TRBJ2-1, is DGGITQSPKYLFRKEGQNVTLSCEQNLNHDAMYWYRQDPGQGLRLIYYSQIVNDFQKGDIAEGYSVSREKKESFPLTVTSAQKNPTAFYLCASSITLASYNEQFFGPGTRLTVL.

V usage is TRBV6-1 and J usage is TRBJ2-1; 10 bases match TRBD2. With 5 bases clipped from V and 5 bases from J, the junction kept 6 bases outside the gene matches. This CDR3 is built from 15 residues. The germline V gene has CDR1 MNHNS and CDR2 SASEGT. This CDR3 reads CASSTLAGDNNEQFF. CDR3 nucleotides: TGTGCCAGCAGTACTCTAGCGGGAGACAACAATGAGCAGTTCTTC.

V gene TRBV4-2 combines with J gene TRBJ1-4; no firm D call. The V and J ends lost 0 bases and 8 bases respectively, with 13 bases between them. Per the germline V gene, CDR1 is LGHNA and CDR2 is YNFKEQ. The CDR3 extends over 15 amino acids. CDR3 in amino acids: CASSQESPMREKLFF. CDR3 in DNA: TGTGCCAGCAGCCAAGAAAGTCCGATGAGGGAAAAACTGTTTTTT.

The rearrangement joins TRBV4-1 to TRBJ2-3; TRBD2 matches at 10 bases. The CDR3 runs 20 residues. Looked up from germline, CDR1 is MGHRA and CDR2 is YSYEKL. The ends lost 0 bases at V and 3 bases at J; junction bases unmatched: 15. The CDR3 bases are TGCGCCAGCAGCCAAGAAAGTAGGAGGGTAGTAGCGGGAGGAACAGATACGCAGTATTTT. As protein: CASSQESRRVVAGGTDTQYF.